The sequence of this T cell receptor beta chain was determined in a study of regulatory T cells in long-lasting Graves disease. Overall study: By definition, persistent Graves' disease involved antithyroid drugs for over 5 years alongside positive TSH receptor antibodies.

Construction of the TCR beta libraries employed iRepertoire HTBI primers in conjunction with Arm-PCR of CDR3 regions. TCRdb reprocessed the multiplex PCR reads with MiXCR, giving one entry per CDR3 protein. The sample carries about 450,000 distinct CDR3 sequences, 20% to 25% recorded once. V shed 1 base, J shed 3 bases, and the junction held 4 bases outside the gene matches. The CDR3 spans 16 residues. Germline loops: CDR1 DFQATT, CDR2 SNEGSKA (reference sequence). Remarks on this clonotype: Its cognate antigen is unknown.

Broader study findings: With a small sample size, accuracy may have been reduced. Persistent patients had more shared public clonotypes (about 2,700) than new patients (approximately 920). Segments TRBV28, TRBJ1-2 and TRBJ2-5 showed preferential usage in persistent disease.

Time point of the sample: persistent/refractory GD, antithyroid drugs over 5 years with positive TRAb. Making the TCR library involved RNA that had been extracted from PBMCs. The receptor was derived from a female donor with Graves disease. Specimen: peripheral blood mononuclear cells (PBMCs), collected when the disease was refractory, from a patient treated with antithyroid drugs. The chain links TRBV20-1 to TRBJ1-5; 12 nucleotides line up with TRBD1. For the CDR3, the DNA is TGCAGTGCTAGAGCGGGACAGGGGGCGGTCAATCAGCCCCAGCATTTT. Its protein is CSARAGQGAVNQPQHF.